The entry below gives a single TCR beta chain sequence along with its context. Assay used: immunoSEQ multiplex PCR; TCRdb lists only in-frame clones, some missing. In the table there are roughly 300,000 clones, 80% to 95% of which are singletons. These data are taken from a study of blood T cell repertoires in COVID-19. The CDR3 is 15 amino acids. The germline V gene encodes CDR1 MDHEN and CDR2 SYDVKM. V lost 5 bases, J lost 8 bases, and 13 bases stayed unmatched. Sample: peripheral blood. The receptor's source is a woman younger than 45 with COVID-19, enrolled during active disease. The chain recombines TRBV28 with TRBJ2-3; 7 positions agree with TRBD1. The chain's CDR3 is CASSRVQGVTATQYF. CDR3 in DNA: TGTGCCAGCAGTCGTGTCCAGGGGGTAACCGCTACGCAGTATTTT.